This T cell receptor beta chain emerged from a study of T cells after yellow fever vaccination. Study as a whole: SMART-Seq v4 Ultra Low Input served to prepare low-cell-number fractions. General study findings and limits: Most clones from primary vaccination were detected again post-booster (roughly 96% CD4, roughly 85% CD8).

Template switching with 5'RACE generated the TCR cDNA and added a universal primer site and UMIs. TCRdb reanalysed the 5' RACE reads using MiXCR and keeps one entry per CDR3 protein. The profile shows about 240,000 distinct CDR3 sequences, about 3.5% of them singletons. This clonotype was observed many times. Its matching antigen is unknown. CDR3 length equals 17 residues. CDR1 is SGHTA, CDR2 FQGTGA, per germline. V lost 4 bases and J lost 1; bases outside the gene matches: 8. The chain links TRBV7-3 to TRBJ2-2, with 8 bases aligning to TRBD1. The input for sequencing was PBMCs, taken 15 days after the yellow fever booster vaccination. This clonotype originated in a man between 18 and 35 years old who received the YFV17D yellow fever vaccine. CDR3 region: CASSSNFGTGNTGELFF. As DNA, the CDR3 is TGTGCCAGCAGCTCCAACTTTGGGACAGGGAACACCGGGGAGCTGTTTTTT.